A selection of T cell receptor beta chains follows, all from one sample in a study of blood T cells in healthy people across ages. TCRdb reprocessed the 5' RACE reads via MiXCR and lists one record per CDR3 protein. The repertoire has 710,000 or so distinct CDR3 sequences, about 30% of them found once; the top ten carry 15%. The sample was blood. All receptors come from a woman of 80 years or more in good health. The CDR3 runs from the conserved cysteine through the conserved F or W. The order of the fields is J gene, clone size, D gene, V gene, CDR3 DNA, CDR3 protein. D genes are given only for firm matches. Expanded clones get a size class; other rows say once, few or many, or leave the size out.

TRBJ2-1,many,.,TRBV28,TGTGCCAGCAGTCCACAACCAGGGGATTATGAGCAGTTCTTC,CASSPQPGDYEQFF
TRBJ2-3,many,.,TRBV20-1,TGCAGTGCCCTAGGAGAAGGGGGTAACACAGATACGCAGTATTTT,CSALGEGGNTDTQYF
TRBJ1-1,.,.,TRBV7-2,TGTGCCAGCAGCTTAGAGATGAGCTCGCTCGTCGCCTTCTTT,CASSLEMSSLVAFF
TRBJ2-7,many,TRBD1,TRBV30,TGTGCCTGGAGTGGACAGGGTACCGGCGAGCAGTACTTC,CAWSGQGTGEQYF
TRBJ2-7,.,.,TRBV29-1,TGCAGCATTGAAGATTATTACAGATACAATGAGCAGTACTTC,CSIEDYYRYNEQYF
TRBJ1-6,few,.,TRBV20-1,TGCAGTGCTAGGGTATATAATTCACCCCTCCACTTT,CSARVYNSPLHF
TRBJ2-3,.,.,TRBV5-1,TGCGCCAGCAGCACCAGACAAACGCAGTATTTT,CASSTRQTQYF
TRBJ2-6,many,TRBD2,TRBV5-1,TGCGCCAGCAGTCGGTGGGGGGGGAGCGACTCTGGGGCCAACGTCCTGACTTTC,CASSRWGGSDSGANVLTF
TRBJ1-2,.,.,TRBV5-1,TGCGCCAGCAGCTCGAATCGCCGGGAGGGGGGCTATGGCTACACCTTC,CASSSNRREGGYGYTF
TRBJ1-3,.,TRBD1,TRBV20-1,TGCAGTGCTAGAGATCGTAGACAGGGCTCTGGAAACACCATATATTTT,CSARDRRQGSGNTIYF
TRBJ2-1,many,.,TRBV20-1,TGCAGTGCTAGAGTGAGGGGCAGTGAGCAGTTCTTC,CSARVRGSEQFF
TRBJ2-7,few,.,TRBV30,TGTGCCTGGAGACCCCAAACAGTCTACGAGCAGTACTTC,CAWRPQTVYEQYF
TRBJ2-3,.,TRBD1,TRBV5-1,TGCGCCAGCGAACGTGGACAGGGGCAGACAGATACGCAGTATTTT,CASERGQGQTDTQYF
TRBJ2-1,few,.,TRBV11-2,TGTGCCAGCAGCAAAAGAGCACAGCCGAGCTCCTACAATGAGCAGTTCTTC,CASSKRAQPSSYNEQFF
TRBJ2-1,.,TRBD2,TRBV5-1,TGCGCCAGCAGCAAACTGGGACTAGCGGAGGCCCAGTTCTTC,CASSKLGLAEAQFF
TRBJ2-5,.,TRBD1,TRBV29-1,TGCAGCGTTGAACGAGGACAGGGTATTGGAGATGACCAGTACTTC,CSVERGQGIGDDQYF
TRBJ1-1,many,.,TRBV6-2/TRBV6-3,TGTGCCAGCAGTTACAGGAGTGGCCTGAGGGCCTACACTGAAGCTTTCTTT,CASSYRSGLRAYTEAFF
TRBJ1-5,few,.,TRBV30,TGTGCCTGGGGACGGGCTAACAATCAGCCCCAGCATTTT,CAWGRANNQPQHF
TRBJ2-7,many,.,TRBV9,TGTGCCAGCAGCCCCCAATCCCTCTACGAGCAGTACTTC,CASSPQSLYEQYF
TRBJ2-1,.,TRBD2,TRBV20-1,TGCAGTGCTAGTTTCGCTAGCGGGGAAAACTACAATGAGCAGTTCTTC,CSASFASGENYNEQFF
TRBJ1-1,.,TRBD1,TRBV28,TGTGCCAGCAGTTTTTCGACAGGGGGAACTGGAGCTTTCTTT,CASSFSTGGTGAFF
TRBJ2-3,many,TRBD1,TRBV20-1,TGCAGTGCTCCCCGGGACAGGAGCACAGATACGCAGTATTTT,CSAPRDRSTDTQYF
TRBJ1-2,.,.,TRBV4-1,TGCGCCAGCAGCCAGGGAATAGAATCTACTAACTATGGCTACACCTTC,CASSQGIESTNYGYTF
TRBJ1-5,many,.,TRBV29-1,TGCAGCGTTTCCCAGACTGGGCCTAATCAGCCCCAGCATTTT,CSVSQTGPNQPQHF
TRBJ2-3,many,.,TRBV20-1,TGCAGTGCTAGTCCTTCGGGCGGGGCCACAGATACGCAGTATTTT,CSASPSGGATDTQYF
TRBJ1-2,many,.,TRBV7-9,TGTGCCAGCAGCTTTAACGGAGCCTATGGCTACACCTTC,CASSFNGAYGYTF